The clone carrying this T cell receptor beta chain is a singleton in its sample. The data are from a study of blood T cell repertoires in COVID-19. Per the original data handling: Amplification of reference gene primers provided the estimated nucleated cell counts. Sequencing was performed with immunoSEQ multiplex PCR; in TCRdb, only in-frame clones are kept and a portion is missing. That table supplies the V and J calls and clone size; D and trimming were determined from the DNA. This table has tens of thousands of clones, 88% appearing once. The CDR3 covers 13 residues. The V end was cut by 7 bases, the J end by 3 bases, with 12 bases between. Germline CDR1 is SGHTA and CDR2 is FQGNSA.

The chain has TRBV7-2 and TRBJ2-5, with TRBD2 as a possible D gene (6 bases). This receptor was taken from a woman aged 80 or over with active or convalescent COVID-19. What was sequenced was peripheral blood. In DNA form, the CDR3 reads TGTGCCAGCACGGGGGAACGCAAAGAGACCCAGTACTTC. This sequence encodes CASTGERKETQYF. The variable domain in full, with the rest retrieved from reference TRBV7-2 and TRBJ2-5, is GAGVSQSPSNKVTEKGKDVELRCDPISGHTALYWYRQSLGQGLEFLIYFQGNSAPDKSGLPSDRFSAERTGGSVSTLTIQRTQQEDSAVYLCASTGERKETQYFGPGTRLLVL.